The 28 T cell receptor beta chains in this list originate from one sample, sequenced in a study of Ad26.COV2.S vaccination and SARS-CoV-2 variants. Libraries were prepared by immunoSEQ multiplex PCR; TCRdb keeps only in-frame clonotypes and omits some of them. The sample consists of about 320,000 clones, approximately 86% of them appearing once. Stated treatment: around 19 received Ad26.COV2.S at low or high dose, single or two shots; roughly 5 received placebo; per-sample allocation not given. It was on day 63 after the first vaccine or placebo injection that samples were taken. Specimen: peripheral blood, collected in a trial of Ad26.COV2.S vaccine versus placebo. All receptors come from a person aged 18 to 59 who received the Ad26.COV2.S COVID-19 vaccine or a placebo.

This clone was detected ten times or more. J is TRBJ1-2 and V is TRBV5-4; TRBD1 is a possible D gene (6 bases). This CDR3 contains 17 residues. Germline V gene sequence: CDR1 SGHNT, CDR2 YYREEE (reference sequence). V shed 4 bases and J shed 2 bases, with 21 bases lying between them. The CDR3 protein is CASSGTPGQPPNYGYTF. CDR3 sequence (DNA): TGTGCCAGCAGCGGGACTCCGGGACAACCCCCAAACTATGGCTACACCTTC.

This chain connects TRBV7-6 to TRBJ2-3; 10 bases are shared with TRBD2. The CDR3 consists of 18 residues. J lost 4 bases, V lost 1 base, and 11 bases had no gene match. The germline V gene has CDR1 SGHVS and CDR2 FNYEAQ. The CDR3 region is CASSLGRAQRGGSDTQYF. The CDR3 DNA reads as TGTGCCAGCAGCTTAGGCAGAGCCCAGCGGGGGGGTTCAGATACGCAGTATTTT.

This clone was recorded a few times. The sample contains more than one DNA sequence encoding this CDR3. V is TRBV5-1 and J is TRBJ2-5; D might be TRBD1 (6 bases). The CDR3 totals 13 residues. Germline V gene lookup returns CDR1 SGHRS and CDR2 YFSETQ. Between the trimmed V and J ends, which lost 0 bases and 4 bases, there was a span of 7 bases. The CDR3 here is CASSLGGRETQYF. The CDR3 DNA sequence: TGCGCCAGCAGCTTGGGGGGGCGAGAGACCCAGTACTTC.

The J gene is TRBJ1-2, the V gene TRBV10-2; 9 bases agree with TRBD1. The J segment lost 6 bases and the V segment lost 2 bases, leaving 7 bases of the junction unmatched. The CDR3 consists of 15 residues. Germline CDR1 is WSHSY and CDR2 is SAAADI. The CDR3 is CASSEQGTGLHGYTF. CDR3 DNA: TGCGCCAGCAGTGAGCAAGGGACAGGGCTTCATGGCTACACCTTC.

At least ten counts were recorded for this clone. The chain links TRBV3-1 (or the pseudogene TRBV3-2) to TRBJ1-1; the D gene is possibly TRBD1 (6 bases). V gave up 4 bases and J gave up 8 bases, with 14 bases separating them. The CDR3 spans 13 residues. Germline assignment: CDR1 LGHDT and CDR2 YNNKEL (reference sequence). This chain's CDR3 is CASSLRTDQEAFF. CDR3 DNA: TGTGCCAGCAGCCTTAGGACAGACCAAGAAGCTTTCTTT.

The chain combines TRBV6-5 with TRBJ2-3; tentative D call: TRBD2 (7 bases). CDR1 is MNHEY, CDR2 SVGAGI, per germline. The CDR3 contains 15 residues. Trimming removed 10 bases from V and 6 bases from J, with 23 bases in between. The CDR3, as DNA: TGTGCCACCTCGCGAAGGGGGGGTAGAGGTGATACGCAGTATTTT. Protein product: CATSRRGGRGDTQYF.

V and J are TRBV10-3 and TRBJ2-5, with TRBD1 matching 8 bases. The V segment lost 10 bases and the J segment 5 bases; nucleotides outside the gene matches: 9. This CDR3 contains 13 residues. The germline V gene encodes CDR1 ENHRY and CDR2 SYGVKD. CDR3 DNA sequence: TGTGCCACTCAGGACAGGGACAGGGAGACCCAGTACTTC. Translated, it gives CATQDRDRETQYF.

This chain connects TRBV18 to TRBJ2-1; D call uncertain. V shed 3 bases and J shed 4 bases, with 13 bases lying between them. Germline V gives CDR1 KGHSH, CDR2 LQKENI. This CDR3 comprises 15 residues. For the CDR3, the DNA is TGTGCCAGCTCACCGGCTTATGGAGCTTACAATGAGCAGTTCTTC. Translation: CASSPAYGAYNEQFF.

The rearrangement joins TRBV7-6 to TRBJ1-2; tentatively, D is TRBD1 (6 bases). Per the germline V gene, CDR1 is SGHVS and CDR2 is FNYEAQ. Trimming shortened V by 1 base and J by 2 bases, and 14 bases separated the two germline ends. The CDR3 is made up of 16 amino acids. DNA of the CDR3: TGTGCCAGCAGCTTAGGAGTCGCAGGGGCCAACTATGGCTACACCTTC. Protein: CASSLGVAGANYGYTF.

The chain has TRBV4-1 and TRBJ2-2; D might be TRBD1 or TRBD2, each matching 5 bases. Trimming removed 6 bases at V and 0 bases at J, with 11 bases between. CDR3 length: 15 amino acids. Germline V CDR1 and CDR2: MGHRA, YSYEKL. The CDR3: CASRRGGTNTGELFF. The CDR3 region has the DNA TGCGCCAGCAGACGGGGCGGAACGAACACCGGGGAGCTGTTTTTT.

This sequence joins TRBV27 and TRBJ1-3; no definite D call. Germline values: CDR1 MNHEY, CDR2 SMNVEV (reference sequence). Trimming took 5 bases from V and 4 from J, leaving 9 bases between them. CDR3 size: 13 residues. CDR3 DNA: TGTGCCAGCAGTCCAGCCCTGGGAAACACCATATATTTT. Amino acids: CASSPALGNTIYF.

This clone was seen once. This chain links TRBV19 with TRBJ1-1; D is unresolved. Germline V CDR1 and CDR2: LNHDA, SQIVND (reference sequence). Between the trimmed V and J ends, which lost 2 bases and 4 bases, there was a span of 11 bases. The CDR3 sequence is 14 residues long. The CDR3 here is CASSIMAAGTEAFF. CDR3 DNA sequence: TGTGCCAGTAGTATAATGGCGGCGGGCACTGAAGCTTTCTTT.

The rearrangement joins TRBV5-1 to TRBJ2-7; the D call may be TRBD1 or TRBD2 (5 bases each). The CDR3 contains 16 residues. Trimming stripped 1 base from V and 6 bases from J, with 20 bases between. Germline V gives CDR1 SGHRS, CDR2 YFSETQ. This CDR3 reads CASSLTPIRGGGEQYF. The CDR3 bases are TGCGCCAGCAGCTTGACCCCGATAAGGGGTGGAGGCGAGCAGTACTTC.

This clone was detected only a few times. The CDR3 bases are TGCGCCAGCAGCTTGGACAGGGGGCAAGGAGGCTACACCTTC. As protein: CASSLDRGQGGYTF. The chain links TRBV5-1 to TRBJ1-2, with TRBD1 matching over 9 bases. Unmatched junction bases numbered 5, after V lost 0 bases and J lost 8 bases. The length of the CDR3 is 14 residues. Looked up from germline, CDR1 is SGHRS and CDR2 is YFSETQ.

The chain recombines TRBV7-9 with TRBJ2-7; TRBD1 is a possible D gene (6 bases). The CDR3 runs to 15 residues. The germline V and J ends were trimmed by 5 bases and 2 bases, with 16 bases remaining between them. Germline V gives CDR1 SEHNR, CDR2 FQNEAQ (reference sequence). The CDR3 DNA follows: TGTGCCAGCAGCAGTCCGGGACAAATAACCTACGAGCAGTACTTC. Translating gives CASSSPGQITYEQYF.

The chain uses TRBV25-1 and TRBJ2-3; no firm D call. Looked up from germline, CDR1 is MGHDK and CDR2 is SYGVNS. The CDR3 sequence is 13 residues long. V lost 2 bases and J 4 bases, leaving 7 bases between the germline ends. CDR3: CASSERVSDTQYF. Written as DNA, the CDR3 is TGTGCCAGCAGTGAACGGGTTTCAGATACGCAGTATTTT.

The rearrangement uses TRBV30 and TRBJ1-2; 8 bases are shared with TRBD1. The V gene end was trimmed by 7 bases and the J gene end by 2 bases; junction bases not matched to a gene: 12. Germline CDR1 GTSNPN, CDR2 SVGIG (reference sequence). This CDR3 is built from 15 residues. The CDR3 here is CASAGQAYKNYGYTF. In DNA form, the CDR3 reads TGTGCCTCGGCGGGACAGGCGTATAAGAACTATGGCTACACCTTC.

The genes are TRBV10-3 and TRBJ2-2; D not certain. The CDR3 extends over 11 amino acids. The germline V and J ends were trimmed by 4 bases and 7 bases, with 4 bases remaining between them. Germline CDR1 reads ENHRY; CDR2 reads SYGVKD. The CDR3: CAISGGGELFF. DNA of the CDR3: TGTGCCATCAGTGGTGGCGGGGAGCTGTTTTTT.

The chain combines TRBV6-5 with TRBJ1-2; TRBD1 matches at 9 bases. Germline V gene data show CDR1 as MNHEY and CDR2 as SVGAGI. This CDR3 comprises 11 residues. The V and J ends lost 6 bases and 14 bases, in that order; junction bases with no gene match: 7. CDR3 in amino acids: CASRRGQGMTF. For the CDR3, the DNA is TGTGCCAGCAGGCGGGGACAGGGTATGACCTTC.

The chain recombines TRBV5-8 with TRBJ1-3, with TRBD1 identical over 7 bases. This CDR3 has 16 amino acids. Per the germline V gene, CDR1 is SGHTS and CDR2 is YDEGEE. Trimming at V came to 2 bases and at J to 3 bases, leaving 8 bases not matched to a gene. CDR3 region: CASSFVLTGNGNTIYF. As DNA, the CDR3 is TGTGCCAGCAGCTTTGTTCTGACAGGGAATGGAAACACCATATATTTT. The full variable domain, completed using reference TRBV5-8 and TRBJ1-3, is EAGVTQSPTHLIKTRGQQATLRCSPISGHTSVYWYQQALGLGLQFLLWYDEGEERNRGNFPPRFSGRQFPNYSSELNVNALELEDSALYLCASSFVLTGNGNTIYFGEGSWLTVV.

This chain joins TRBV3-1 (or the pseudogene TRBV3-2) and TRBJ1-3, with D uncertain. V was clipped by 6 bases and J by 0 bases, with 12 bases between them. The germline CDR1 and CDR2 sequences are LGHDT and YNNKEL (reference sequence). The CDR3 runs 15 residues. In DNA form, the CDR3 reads TGTGCCAGCAGTCCCCTATGGGGCTCTGGAAACACCATATATTTT. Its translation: CASSPLWGSGNTIYF.

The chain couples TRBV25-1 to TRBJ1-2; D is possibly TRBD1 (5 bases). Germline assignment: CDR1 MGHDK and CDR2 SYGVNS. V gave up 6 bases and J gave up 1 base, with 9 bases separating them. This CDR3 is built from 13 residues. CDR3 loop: CASRDTYNYGYTF. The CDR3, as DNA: TGTGCCAGCAGGGACACCTATAACTATGGCTACACCTTC.

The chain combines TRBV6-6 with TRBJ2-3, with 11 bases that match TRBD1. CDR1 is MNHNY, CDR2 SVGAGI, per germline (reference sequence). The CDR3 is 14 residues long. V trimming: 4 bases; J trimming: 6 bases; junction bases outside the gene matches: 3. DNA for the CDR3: TGTGCCAGCAGTTTTGGGACAGGGGGGGATACGCAGTATTTT. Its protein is CASSFGTGGDTQYF.

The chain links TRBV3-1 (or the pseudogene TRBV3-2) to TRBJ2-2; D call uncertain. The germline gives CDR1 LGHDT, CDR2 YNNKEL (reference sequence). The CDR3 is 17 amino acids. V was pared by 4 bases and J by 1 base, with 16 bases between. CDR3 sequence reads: CASSLWVNARNTGELFF. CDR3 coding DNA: TGTGCCAGCAGCCTATGGGTAAACGCAAGGAACACCGGGGAGCTGTTTTTT.

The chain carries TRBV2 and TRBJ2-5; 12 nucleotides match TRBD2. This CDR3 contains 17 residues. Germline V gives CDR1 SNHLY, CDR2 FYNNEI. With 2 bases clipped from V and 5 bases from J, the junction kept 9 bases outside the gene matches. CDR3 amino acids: CASSERASGGAWETQYF. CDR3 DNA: TGTGCCAGCAGTGAAAGGGCTAGCGGGGGGGCCTGGGAGACCCAGTACTTC.

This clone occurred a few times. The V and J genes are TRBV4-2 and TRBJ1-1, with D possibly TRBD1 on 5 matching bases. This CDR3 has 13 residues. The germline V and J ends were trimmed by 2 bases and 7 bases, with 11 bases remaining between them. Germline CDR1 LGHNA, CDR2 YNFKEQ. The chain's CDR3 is CASSQRGGGEAFF. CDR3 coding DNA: TGTGCCAGCAGCCAACGCGGGGGTGGTGAAGCTTTCTTT.

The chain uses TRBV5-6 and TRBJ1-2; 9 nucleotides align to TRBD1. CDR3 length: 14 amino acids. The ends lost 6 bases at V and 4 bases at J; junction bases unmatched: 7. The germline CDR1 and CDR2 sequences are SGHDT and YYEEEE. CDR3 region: CASTPDRGGYGYTF. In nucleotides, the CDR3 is TGTGCCAGCACCCCAGACAGGGGGGGCTATGGCTACACCTTC.

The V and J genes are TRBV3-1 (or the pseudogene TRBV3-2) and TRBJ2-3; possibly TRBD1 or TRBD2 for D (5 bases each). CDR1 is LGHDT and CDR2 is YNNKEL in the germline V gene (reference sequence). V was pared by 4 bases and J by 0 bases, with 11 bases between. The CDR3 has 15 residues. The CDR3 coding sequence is TGTGCCAGCAGCCCCACGGGGCAAAGCACAGATACGCAGTATTTT. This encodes CASSPTGQSTDTQYF.